The rows below give T cell receptor beta chains drawn from one sample of a study of shared clonotypes between healthy human individuals. The assay was immunoSEQ multiplex PCR, and TCRdb's table has in-frame clones only and misses some. This sample carries fewer than 1.4 million clones, approximately 78% of them seen once, and the ten largest clones take more than 0.55%. The sample comprised memory CD4+ T cells from PBMCs. Receptors originate from a man between 18 and 29 years old in good health. Some clones in this sample may be carry-over from other donors' samples. Each CDR3 is given with its conserved first and last residue. D genes are given only for firm matches.

v_call,d_call,j_call,cdr3_nt,cdr3_aa
TRBV2,NA,TRBJ2-5,TGTGCCAGCAGTGCGGGGGAATCGGAGACCCAGTACTTC,CASSAGESETQYF
TRBV4-2,NA,TRBJ2-4,TGTGCCAGCAGCCAAGATTTAAAGACAGATTTCATTCAGTACTTC,CASSQDLKTDFIQYF
TRBV29-1,NA,TRBJ1-5,TGCAGCGTTGAGGGGGGCCCTAGCAATCAGCCCCAGCATTTT,CSVEGGPSNQPQHF
TRBV15,NA,TRBJ1-2,TGTGCCACCAGCAGAGATGCCAGGGGAAATGGCTATGGCTACACCTTC,CATSRDARGNGYGYTF
TRBV6-6,NA,TRBJ1-2,TGTGCCAGCAGTGCGCCCGGGACCGGCTATGGCTACACCTTC,CASSAPGTGYGYTF
TRBV10-3,TRBD1,TRBJ2-1,TGTGCCATCAGTAACCCGGACAGGGCGGGCAATGAGCAGTTCTTC,CAISNPDRAGNEQFF
TRBV7-2,NA,TRBJ1-2,TGTGCCAGCAGCTCTGGGGCAGGGGCTAACTATGGCTACACCTTC,CASSSGAGANYGYTF
TRBV28,NA,TRBJ2-2,TGTGCCAGCAGTCAACAGGGTTCCGGGGAGCTGTTTTTT,CASSQQGSGELFF
TRBV18,NA,TRBJ2-3,TGTGCCAGCTCACCACCGGATGGTCGAAGCACAGATACGCAGTATTTT,CASSPPDGRSTDTQYF
TRBV10-3,NA,TRBJ1-2,TGTGCCATCAGTGATATGCAGGGAAAAATGAACTATGGCTACACCTTC,CAISDMQGKMNYGYTF
TRBV11-1,NA,TRBJ2-1,TGTGCCAGCAGCCCGAATCGGGGGAACGATGAGCAGTTCTTC,CASSPNRGNDEQFF